The subject of this entry is one T cell receptor (beta chain). This receptor's antigen is unknown. Relative to the germline gene, one junction end is altered; a read error may explain this. The instrument given in TCRdb is Illumina HiSeq 1500. Using fastp at Q25 and MiXCR, TCRdb reprocessed the public reads and kept productive beta chains. Records with the same CDR3 protein are collapsed into one entry carrying the most frequent genes and DNA. This sample holds 160,000 or so distinct CDR3 sequences; less than 25% were observed only once. 25% of the sample goes to the ten largest clones. The CDR3, cysteine through phenylalanine, is 15 amino acids long. Here the CDR3 DNA is all that survives: 45 bases in frame from base 1. The data were taken from a study of T cell repertoires in cytomegalovirus infection (dated by TCRdb to the late 2010s). With regard to the full study: Peptide stimulations targeted recently identified HLA-C-restricted CMV epitopes, whose presentation resists viral immunomodulation, together with well-studied HLA-B-restricted epitopes. Because public TCR beta signatures pointed to carriage of CMV infection together with the matching HLA type, the HLA type of each donor mattered for the analysis. The study at large found these results: In the ex vivo response, HLA-C-restricted CMV-specific TCR beta clonotypes were dominant, and in two of eight donors the single most frequent clonotype came from this HLA-C-restricted group. Carriers of CMV infection plus the relevant HLA type were discriminated by the cumulative frequency of public TCR beta family members in the study cohort and in an independent roughly 320-donor cohort.

The treatment or condition label of this sample denotes: in vitro stimulation with specific CMV peptide epitopes to enrich CMV-specific T cells. The material was CD8+ T cells from cultured PBMCs, obtained from culture after CMV antigen stimulation. The chain is made from TRBV12-3 or TRBV12-4 and TRBJ2-6, and perhaps TRBD2 as D gene, on 6 matching bases. The clonotype originates from a human donor in good health (CMV status not recorded). Some clones in this sample may be carry-over from other donors' samples. The CDR3 region: CGSGSRISGANVLTF. The DNA reads TGTGGCAGCGGGTCTAGGATCTCTGGGGCCAACGTCCTGACTTTC.